This TCR beta chain was sequenced during a study of shared clonotypes between healthy human individuals. For the study at large: A donor's plate count was three for CD4 naive and three for CD4 memory; CD8 naive had two and CD8 memory one.

The germline V gene has CDR1 SGHTA and CDR2 FQGNSA. Trimming removed 1 base at V and 1 base at J, with 10 bases between. This CDR3 is 15 amino acids long. Per the authors' pipeline: Because ImmunoSEQ provided only junction sequences with no quality scores, the filtering differed. Libraries were prepared by immunoSEQ multiplex PCR; TCRdb keeps only in-frame clonotypes and omits some of them. V and J calls and clone size come straight from that table; D and trimming were deduced from the DNA. The data hold 2 million to 2.5 million clones, with over 90% observed a single time. In the CD4+ fraction, cells were divided into CD45RA+ naive and CD45RA-negative memory subsets.

This receptor was obtained from a man between 18 and 35 years old in good health. Some clones in this sample may be carry-over from other donors' samples. The sample taken for sequencing was naive CD4+ T cells from PBMCs. Specified subset: CD45RA+ positively selected. The rearrangement uses TRBV7-2 and TRBJ1-1, with D maybe TRBD1 (5 bases). CDR3 DNA: TGTGCCAGCAGCTTAGTAGGCGGGGCGAACACTGAAGCTTTCTTT. Translating gives CASSLVGGANTEAFF.